This TCR beta chain was identified during a study of blood T cell repertoires in COVID-19. Study information: Italy, Spain and the United States were the sources of the convalescent and acute COVID-19 samples. T cells, B-cell-depleted T cells, or PBMCs provided the cDNA or gDNA that served as material.

V dropped 3 bases and J dropped 7 bases, with 12 bases sitting between them. The CDR3 is made up of 13 amino acids. CDR1 and CDR2 (germline): SEHNR, FQNEAQ (reference sequence). Seattle participants joined during active infection and were tracked over time. Methods used by the authors: Nucleated cell counts were estimated from reference gene primer amplification. Here immunoSEQ multiplex PCR was the method, and the copy in TCRdb shows in-frame clones only, minus some. V and J calls and clone size come straight from that table; D and trimming were deduced from the DNA. The sample has around 150,000 clones, approximately 86% seen once.

The sequence came from a woman between 35 and 50 years old with COVID-19, enrolled during active disease. This sequence joins TRBV7-9 and TRBJ2-5; no clear D gene. Sequencing was done on a sample of peripheral blood. The CDR3 DNA is TGTGCCAGCAGCTTCAGTCAGTCGGGGACCCAGTACTTC. Amino acids: CASSFSQSGTQYF.